This paragraph reports one T cell receptor beta chain. The antigen is unknown. This specimen comes from a study of T cell responses to AZD1222 COVID-19 vaccine. Study outcomes and limitations: Donors, mostly white British, included more females; clonal diversity was possibly underestimated. Across spike, vaccine-associated CD4 TCRs were found, dominant at 160-218 and 743-854. Variant regions that are unmutated are reportedly the target of nearly half of spike-specific TCRs.

Assay used: immunoSEQ multiplex PCR; TCRdb lists only in-frame clones, some missing. The data hold about 150,000 clones, with more than 85% observed a single time. The CDR3 spans 15 residues. Germline V CDR1 and CDR2: KGHSH, LQKENI. The ends were cut back, 1 base at V and 0 bases at J, with 6 bases in the middle. Sequences were derived from peripheral blood, sampled on day 0 of AZD1222 vaccination. The origin of this receptor is an adult in good health. The chain joins TRBV18 to TRBJ2-2; D is unresolved. DNA of the CDR3: TGTGCCAGCTCACCACTCAGCACGAACACCGGGGAGCTGTTTTTT. It translates to CASSPLSTNTGELFF.